This T cell receptor beta chain was identified in a study of T cells after yellow fever vaccination. The CDR3 runs 17 residues. Germline values: CDR1 SGHTA, CDR2 FQGTGA. Trimming pared 2 bases from V and 6 bases from J, leaving 19 bases between. TCRdb itself ran the 5' RACE reads through MiXCR, one entry per CDR3 protein. The data show approximately 330,000 distinct CDR3 sequences, under 15% seen once. The specimen comprised CD4+ T cells sorted from PBMCs, sampled 15 days after the yellow fever booster vaccination. The TCR was taken from a man younger than 35 who received the YFV17D yellow fever vaccine. V gene TRBV7-3 combines with J gene TRBJ2-2; D might be TRBD2 (5 bases). The CDR3 protein is CASSLAGSSAGAGELFF. Written as DNA, the CDR3 is TGTGCCAGCAGCTTAGCGGGCTCCTCTGCCGGGGCCGGGGAGCTGTTTTTT.